The 20 T cell receptor beta chains given below trace back to one sample, sequenced in a study of identical twins. TCRdb reprocessed the 5' RACE reads via MiXCR and lists one record per CDR3 protein. This sample has 540,000 or so distinct CDR3 sequences, with approximately 20% found just once. These sequences were also reported in another study, on yellow fever vaccine responses in identical twins.

Sequencing was performed on CD4+ T cells sorted from blood. These TCRs come from a woman under 30 in good health.

This clonotype was counted only a few times. V gene TRBV12-3 or TRBV12-4 combines with J gene TRBJ2-2, with D uncertain. The V end lost 3 bases, the J end lost 5 bases, and 13 bases lay between the germline ends. This CDR3 spans 15 amino acids. The CDR3 region is CASSFGLSVTGELFF. Written as DNA, the CDR3 is TGTGCCAGCAGTTTTGGGCTGTCGGTGACCGGGGAGCTGTTTTTT.

V and J are TRBV20-1 and TRBJ2-7; TRBD1 is a possible D gene (6 bases). The V end was cut by 3 bases, the J end by 0 bases, with 12 bases between. The germline V gene encodes CDR1 DFQATT and CDR2 SNEGSKA (reference sequence). The CDR3 contains 14 residues. The CDR3 sequence is CSASRGPSSYEQYV. CDR3 sequence (DNA): TGCAGTGCTAGCAGGGGCCCTAGCTCCTACGAGCAGTACGTC.

The rearrangement links TRBV5-1 to TRBJ2-2; the D gene is possibly TRBD1 (6 bases). Trimming removed 2 bases at V and 1 base at J, with 12 bases between. Germline V gene data show CDR1 as SGHRS and CDR2 as YFSETQ. CDR3 length equals 16 residues. The CDR3 DNA is TGCGCCAGCAGCTTCGGACAGCCATTGAACACCGGGGAGCTGTTTTTT. Translating it yields CASSFGQPLNTGELFF.

The chain carries TRBV29-1 and TRBJ2-7; 9 nucleotides line up with TRBD2. Trimming took 5 bases from V and 0 from J; bases not matched to a gene: 5. Germline loops: CDR1 SQVTM, CDR2 ANQGSEA. This CDR3 is built from 14 residues. Here the CDR3 DNA reads TGCAGCGTTTCCGGACTAGCGAGCTCCTACGAGCAGTACTTC. This translates into CSVSGLASSYEQYF.

CDR3 in amino acids: CASSPLQRNTEAFF. Written as DNA, the CDR3 is TGTGCCAGCAGCCCCCTACAGCGGAACACTGAAGCTTTCTTT. The chain carries TRBV7-9 and TRBJ1-1; D is uncertain. CDR3 length: 14 residues. The germline V gene has CDR1 SEHNR and CDR2 FQNEAQ (reference sequence). The germline V and J ends were trimmed by 5 bases and 1 base, with 11 bases remaining between them.

This clonotype has more than one count but fewer than ten. The V and J genes are TRBV7-9 and TRBJ2-1; tentatively, D is TRBD2 (6 bases). The germline V gene encodes CDR1 SEHNR and CDR2 FQNEAQ (reference sequence). V lost 5 bases to trimming and J lost 4 bases, with 18 bases between them. This CDR3 spans 16 amino acids. The CDR3: CASSPGPGTPYNEQFF. The CDR3 region has the DNA TGTGCCAGCAGCCCGGGGCCCGGGACTCCGTACAATGAGCAGTTCTTC.

The rearrangement links TRBV7-6 to TRBJ2-7; 9 nucleotides match TRBD2. The germline V gene has CDR1 SGHVS and CDR2 FNYEAQ. This CDR3 spans 13 amino acids. The ends lost 8 bases at V and 2 bases at J; junction bases unmatched: 4. The CDR3, as DNA: TGTGCCAGCGGAATAGCGGGAGCCTACGAGCAGTACTTC. Residues: CASGIAGAYEQYF.

This clonotype was picked up a small number of times. The chain is built from TRBV28 and TRBJ2-2; TRBD1 is a possible D gene (5 bases). Looked up from germline, CDR1 is MDHEN and CDR2 is SYDVKM. V lost 9 bases, J lost 1 base, and 12 bases lay in between. This CDR3 has 14 amino acids. The CDR3 reads CASLSQGNTGELFF. CDR3 coding DNA: TGTGCCAGTCTAAGTCAGGGGAACACCGGGGAGCTGTTTTTT.

The chain joins TRBV18 to TRBJ2-1; D might be TRBD1 or TRBD2, each matching 5 bases. CDR3 length: 17 residues. V lost 4 bases and J lost 1, with 17 bases in between. Per germline, CDR1 KGHSH and CDR2 LQKENI. The CDR3 DNA sequence: TGTGCCAGCTCACAAGTAACAGGTTGGACTTCCTACAATGAGCAGTTCTTC. The encoded protein is CASSQVTGWTSYNEQFF.

This clonotype was observed once. The chain has TRBV5-6 and TRBJ2-2; D is tentatively TRBD1 or TRBD2 (5 bases each). This CDR3 is built from 18 residues. The V end lost 1 base, the J end lost 3 bases, and 19 bases lay between the germline ends. Germline V gene data show CDR1 as SGHDT and CDR2 as YYEEEE. CDR3 region: CASSLIVAGTRYTGELFF. CDR3 sequence (DNA): TGTGCCAGCAGCTTGATTGTAGCAGGGACCAGGTACACCGGGGAGCTGTTTTTT.

CDR3 nucleotides: TGTGCCAGCAGTATCCGGGGGACAGGGTCTAGCAATCAGCCCCAGCATTTT. Translating gives CASSIRGTGSSNQPQHF. The gene calls are TRBV28 and TRBJ1-5; 9 bases are shared with TRBD1. CDR1 and CDR2 (germline): MDHEN, SYDVKM. CDR3 length: 17 amino acids. Trimming at V came to 5 bases and at J to 0 bases, leaving 8 bases not matched to a gene. Looking up the rest from reference TRBV28 and TRBJ1-5 gives the full variable domain: DVKVTQSSRYLVKRTGEKVFLECVQDMDHENMFWYRQDPGLGLRLIYFSYDVKMKEKGDIPEGYSVSREKKERFSLILESASTNQTSMYLCASSIRGTGSSNQPQHFGDGTRLSIL.

This chain links TRBV20-1 with TRBJ2-1; 11 bases map to TRBD2. This CDR3 region has 16 residues. With V trimmed by 3 bases and J by 4 bases, 8 bases remained unmatched. The germline CDR1 and CDR2 sequences are DFQATT and SNEGSKA (reference sequence). The CDR3 nucleotides read TGCAGTGCTAGGACCTTACTAGCGGGGGAGTACAATGAGCAGTTCTTC. It codes for CSARTLLAGEYNEQFF.

The chain recombines TRBV24-1 with TRBJ2-3, with 12 bases fitting TRBD2. With 4 bases clipped from V and 4 bases from J, the junction kept 5 bases outside the gene matches. Germline V gene data show CDR1 as KGHDR and CDR2 as SFDVKD. The CDR3 is 16 residues long. The CDR3 region is CATSDRTSGRPDTQYF. The CDR3 DNA is TGTGCCACCAGTGACCGAACTAGCGGGAGGCCAGATACGCAGTATTTT.

The gene calls are TRBV12-5 and TRBJ2-3, with D unclear. In germline, CDR1 is LGHNT, CDR2 FRNRAP. This CDR3 has 12 amino acids. The V and J ends lost 2 bases and 5 bases respectively, with 5 bases between them. CDR3: CASGLTIDTQYF. The CDR3 bases are TGTGCTAGTGGTTTGACGATAGATACGCAGTATTTT.

The chain has TRBV12-3 or TRBV12-4 and TRBJ1-1; D is unclear. V was clipped by 3 bases and J by 0 bases, with 11 bases between them. This CDR3 has 15 amino acids. CDR3 bases: TGTGCCAGCAGTTTCCGGACGCTTATGAACACTGAAGCTTTCTTT. It encodes CASSFRTLMNTEAFF.

Only a few counts were recorded for this clonotype. The chain has TRBV29-1 and TRBJ2-7, with D possibly called TRBD1 or TRBD2 (5 bases each). The V gene lost 8 bases and the J gene lost 4 bases, with 15 bases spanning the gap. Germline V gene lookup returns CDR1 SQVTM and CDR2 ANQGSEA. CDR3 length equals 12 residues. This CDR3 is CSIKGEMYEQYF. The DNA for the CDR3 is TGCAGCATAAAAGGGGAGATGTACGAGCAGTACTTC.

This clonotype was counted a few times. This chain's CDR3 is CASSLLLGLRSSYNEQFF. CDR3 nucleotides: TGTGCCAGCAGCCTATTACTGGGACTCCGAAGCTCCTACAATGAGCAGTTCTTC. This chain connects TRBV5-5 to TRBJ2-1; TRBD2 is a possible D gene (6 bases). This CDR3 has 18 amino acids. V lost 4 bases and J 0 bases, leaving 20 bases between the germline ends. Germline-derived CDR1 and CDR2 are SGHKS and YYEKEE (reference sequence).

This CDR3 reads CASSPRAYEQYV. CDR3 DNA: TGTGCCAGCTCACCCAGGGCTTACGAGCAGTACGTC. The J gene is TRBJ2-7, the V gene TRBV18, with a tentative D call TRBD1 (5 bases). V was pared by 3 bases and J by 4 bases, with 7 bases between. Germline values: CDR1 KGHSH, CDR2 LQKENI. The length of the CDR3 is 12 residues.

The V gene is TRBV11-2, the J gene TRBJ1-2; TRBD1 agrees at 8 bases. The ends lost 5 bases at V and 5 bases at J; junction bases unmatched: 13. CDR3 size: 16 residues. The germline V gene has CDR1 SGHAT and CDR2 FQNNGV. CDR3 in amino acids: CASSQARDRRYYGYTF. The CDR3 region has the DNA TGTGCCAGCAGCCAGGCCCGGGACAGGAGATATTATGGCTACACCTTC.

This clonotype was recorded a few times. The J gene is TRBJ1-2, the V gene TRBV12-3 or TRBV12-4; tentative D call: TRBD1 (6 bases). The length of the CDR3 is 12 residues. V lost 7 bases and J 8 bases, leaving 14 bases between the germline ends. This CDR3 reads CASTPGGRGYTF. The CDR3 nucleotides read TGTGCCAGCACCCCGGGGGGGCGGGGCTACACCTTC.